This T cell receptor (beta chain) derives from a study of blood T cell repertoires in COVID-19 (TCRdb year 2020). Concerning the study at large: Samples from collaborators originated in the United States, Italy and Spain and spanned both the acute and convalescent phases of COVID-19. The prospective study material was composed of cDNA or gDNA derived from T cells, B-cell-depleted T cells, or PBMCs. Subjects who had been exposed to COVID-19, were actively infected with it, or had recovered from it provided the deeply sampled blood TCRbeta repertoires that made up the dataset. The repertoires were made available in a free public database intended to serve as a resource for research on the immune response to SARS-CoV-2. The samples were drawn from two sources: the first 160 participants of the ongoing ImmuneRACE study, and over 950 subjects contributed by 6 global collaborators. The sample metadata nearly always contained a de-identified subject ID, COVID-19 status, age in years and sex. Where available, HLA class I and class II types were taken from metadata supplied by the sample provider and were not determined by assay-based typing. Results the study describes overall, beyond this receptor: Clinical and demographic metadata were provided uncurated, with the amount varying by source and participant.

Ends trimmed: V by 6 bases, J by 5 bases; bases unmatched to a gene: 9. The germline V gene gives CDR1 as KGHSH and CDR2 as LQKENI. CDR3 length: 15 amino acids, cysteine to phenylalanine. CDR3 DNA only is kept here, 45 bases in frame from base 1. Details on this clone: The clone's antigen remains unknown. No base quality values were provided; no much bigger clone lies one nucleotide off.

Collaborating institutions collected whole blood in K2EDTA tubes following their own protocols. For TCRbeta analysis, collaborator samples were shipped as frozen whole blood, as isolated PBMCs, or as DNA extracted from either sample type. TCRbeta CDR3 regions were amplified from genomic DNA by means of the immunoSEQ Assay, a bias-controlled multiplex PCR. The authors' pipeline ran thus. The number of nucleated cells in each sample was estimated by amplification of reference gene primers within the assay. To quantify the absolute abundance of each unique TCRbeta CDR3 rearrangement, sequence reads were collapsed and filtered. For each sample, productive Simpson clonality was calculated as the square root of Simpson's diversity index over productive rearrangements. Sourced from immuneACCESS, this table was stored by TCRdb with only in-frame sequences that have V and J called. A share of the clones is absent; for the studies checked, an unresolved V gene accounts for under half, and the remainder has no known explanation. V and J calls and clone size are given by that table; D and trimming were obtained from the DNA. The sample includes 150,000 to 200,000 clones, with 80% to 90% observed a single time. The ten largest clones take up roughly 11% of the sample.

This TCR was sampled from a human donor in a cohort sampled during active COVID-19. The sequence is built from TRBV18 and TRBJ2-5, with 10 junctional bases fitting TRBD1. Sequenced input: peripheral blood. The encoded CDR3 is CASSSTGGSGETQYF. The sequence in DNA is TGTGCCAGCTCCTCGACAGGGGGCTCAGGGGAGACCCAGTACTTC.